This passage covers 28 T cell receptor beta chains from one sample sequenced in a study of blood T cells in healthy people across ages. A J-beta primer mix and a sample-barcoded 5' primer were used in a second PCR of roughly 7 to 12 cycles. From the 5' RACE reads, TCRdb called clonotypes with MiXCR, one entry per CDR3 protein. The table shows 1.2 million to 1.5 million distinct CDR3 sequences, with roughly 45% occurring only once. Sequenced input: blood. The receptors come from a young woman in good health.

The chain is built from TRBV7-2 and TRBJ2-3, with D maybe TRBD2 (5 bases). Between the trimmed V and J ends, which lost 5 bases and 10 bases, there was a span of 25 bases. This CDR3 spans 16 amino acids. Germline values: CDR1 SGHTA, CDR2 FQGNSA. This CDR3 reads CASSPHGVPGALAQYF. The CDR3 DNA reads as TGTGCCAGCAGCCCCCACGGGGTCCCAGGAGCCCTTGCGCAGTATTTT.

As to this clonotype: A read error is possible here, since a much larger clone lies one base away. The chain couples TRBV12-3 or TRBV12-4 to TRBJ2-7; D is perhaps TRBD2 (5 bases). The CDR3 has 13 residues. The CDR3 reads CASTGRPTYERYF. Written as DNA, the CDR3 is TGTGCCAGCACTGGGAGACCTACCTACGAGCGGTACTTC.

This chain uses TRBV15 with TRBJ2-1; TRBD1 aligns across 8 bases. Germline V lookup: CDR1 LNHNV, CDR2 YYDKDF (reference sequence). The V gene end was trimmed by 0 bases and the J gene end by 8 bases; junction bases not matched to a gene: 12. This CDR3 spans 17 amino acids. CDR3 nucleotides: TGTGCCACCAGCAGAGATCGGTTACAGGGGGTAAAGGATGAGCAGTTCTTC. Residues: CATSRDRLQGVKDEQFF.

This chain joins TRBV4-2 and TRBJ2-7; perhaps TRBD1 as D (5 bases). In germline, CDR1 is LGHNA, CDR2 YNFKEQ. CDR3 size: 16 residues. V was shortened by 6 bases and J by 7 bases, with 25 bases between the two germline ends. DNA for the CDR3: TGTGCCAGCAGAACAGACTTGGGGCGTGACACCGGGGAGCAGTACTTC. It codes for CASRTDLGRDTGEQYF.

In its sample, this clonotype was seen a few times. CDR3 amino acids: CSALSGGLFYEQYF. The CDR3 DNA reads as TGCAGTGCTCTAAGCGGGGGGTTATTCTACGAGCAGTACTTC. The rearrangement uses TRBV20-1 and TRBJ2-5, with 9 bases fitting TRBD2. The end of the DNA aligns better with TRBJ2-7, so the J call may be wrong. Germline-derived CDR1 and CDR2 are DFQATT and SNEGSKA (reference sequence). The CDR3 contains 14 residues.

The V call is TRBV14, the J call TRBJ1-1; D is uncertain. Germline loops: CDR1 SGHDN, CDR2 FVKESK. The CDR3 is 14 residues long. Trimming pared 0 bases from V and 4 bases from J, leaving 9 bases between. The CDR3 bases are TGTGCCAGCAGCCAAGAGTCCCGCAGCACTGAAGCTTTCTTT. The encoded protein is CASSQESRSTEAFF. The full variable domain, with the rest looked up from reference TRBV14 and TRBJ1-1, is EAGVTQFPSHSVIEKGQTVTLRCDPISGHDNLYWYRRVMGKEIKFLLHFVKESKQDESGMPNNRFLAERTGGTYSTLKVQPAELEDSGVYFCASSQESRSTEAFFGQGTRLTVV.

Regarding this clonotype: This clone may be a read error of a much larger clone one base away. The chain links TRBV12-3 or TRBV12-4 to TRBJ2-5, with D unclear. The DNA end is a closer match to TRBJ2-7, so the J assignment may be wrong. The CDR3 extends over 10 amino acids. CDR3 loop: CASSRDEQYF. Here the CDR3 DNA reads TGTGCCAGCAGTCGAGACGAGCAGTACTTC.

V is TRBV6-5 and J is TRBJ1-1, with a possible D match to TRBD1 (6 bases). The CDR3 runs to 13 residues. The germline V and J ends were trimmed by 6 bases and 2 bases, with 10 bases remaining between them. CDR1 is MNHEY and CDR2 is SVGAGI in the germline V gene. The DNA of the CDR3 is TGTGCCAGCAGCAGGGGTTATAACACTGAAGCTTTCTTT. Translating gives CASSRGYNTEAFF.

The table lists this clonotype with a few counts. J is TRBJ2-7 and V is TRBV5-1; a possible D gene is TRBD1 (5 bases). The CDR3 is 12 amino acids. Germline lookup yields CDR1 SGHRS and CDR2 YFSETQ. With 5 bases removed from V and 5 bases from J, the gap between germline ends came to 11 bases. CDR3 DNA sequence: TGCGCCAGCAGTACGAACAGGAACGAGCAGTACTTC. This sequence encodes CASSTNRNEQYF.

This clonotype was observed a few times. V is TRBV13 and J is TRBJ1-1; TRBD1 is a possible D gene (6 bases). The V and J ends lost 0 bases and 6 bases respectively, with 14 bases between them. The CDR3 extends over 15 amino acids. Germline V lookup: CDR1 PRHDT, CDR2 FYEKMQ (reference sequence). The CDR3 nucleotides are TGTGCCAGCAGCTTAGGCGGAGGGGGGATATCTGAAGCTTTCTTT. Protein sequence: CASSLGGGGISEAFF.

This clonotype was seen more than once but under ten times. The chain combines TRBV25-1 with TRBJ2-5; D assignment may be TRBD1 or TRBD2 (6 bases each). The CDR3 runs 13 residues. Trimming took off 7 bases at V and 4 bases at J, with 13 bases between the two ends. CDR1 is MGHDK, CDR2 SYGVNS, per germline. The CDR3 DNA reads TGTGCCAGCACAACACAGGGAGGAGAGACCCAGTACTTC. Encoded protein: CASTTQGGETQYF.

The chain combines TRBV27 with TRBJ1-5; the D gene is possibly TRBD1 (6 bases). Trimming took off 6 bases at V and 6 bases at J, with 18 bases between the two ends. Germline CDR1 reads MNHEY; CDR2 reads SMNVEV (reference sequence). This CDR3 region has 15 residues. The CDR3 bases are TGTGCCAGCAGGGCGGCACAGGGTTTGCGTCAGCCCCAGCATTTT. Its translation is CASRAAQGLRQPQHF.

The chain recombines TRBV20-1 with TRBJ2-3; TRBD2 matches at 7 bases. The junction had 16 bases not matched to a gene; V was cut back by 5 bases and J by 8 bases. Germline CDR1 is DFQATT and CDR2 is SNEGSKA (reference sequence). This CDR3 is 15 amino acids long. In DNA form, the CDR3 reads TGCAGTGCTGAATCTGGCGGGAGTTCTGGTGTTACGCAGTATTTT. Translation: CSAESGGSSGVTQYF.

The sample holds a few counts of this clonotype. The chain combines TRBV7-9 with TRBJ1-2; D is ambiguous. Trimming stripped 8 bases from V and 5 bases from J, with 12 bases between. Per germline, CDR1 SEHNR and CDR2 FQNEAQ (reference sequence). The CDR3 has 12 amino acids. The DNA of the CDR3 is TGTGCCAGCCAGAGAGAGGGATATGGCTACACCTTC. Its translation: CASQREGYGYTF. The full variable domain, completed using reference TRBV7-9 and TRBJ1-2, is DTGVSQNPRHKITKRGQNVTFRCDPISEHNRLYWYRQTLGQGPEFLTYFQNEAQLEKSRLLSDRFSAERPKGSFSTLEIQRTEQGDSAMYLCASQREGYGYTFGSGTRLTVV.

V gene TRBV6-6 combines with J gene TRBJ1-4, with unresolved D. The CDR3 loop spans 15 amino acids. V was pared by 1 base and J by 4 bases, with 10 bases between. From germline, CDR1 is MNHNY and CDR2 SVGAGI (reference sequence). The CDR3 protein is CASSYLAGLNEKLFF. CDR3 coding DNA: TGTGCCAGCAGTTACTTGGCGGGCCTTAATGAAAAACTGTTTTTT.

V usage is TRBV24-1 and J usage is TRBJ2-1; the D gene is possibly TRBD1 (6 bases). CDR1 is KGHDR and CDR2 is SFDVKD in the germline V gene. The CDR3 is 15 residues long. The V end lost 4 bases, the J end lost 8 bases, and 17 bases lay between the germline ends. The chain's CDR3 is CATSEPGRGVDEQFF. As DNA, the CDR3 is TGTGCCACCAGTGAACCAGGCAGGGGAGTGGATGAGCAGTTCTTC.

The rearrangement uses TRBV6-5 and TRBJ1-1; D remains unclear. V shed 5 bases and J shed 4 bases, with 11 bases lying between them. The CDR3 is 13 residues long. CDR1 MNHEY and CDR2 SVGAGI come from the germline V gene. The CDR3 reads CASSDRASTEAFF. The CDR3 DNA follows: TGTGCCAGCAGTGATAGGGCCAGCACTGAAGCTTTCTTT.

The rearrangement joins TRBV10-3 to TRBJ2-7; TRBD1 aligns across 7 bases. Germline CDR1 and CDR2: ENHRY and SYGVKD. V shed 6 bases and J 3 bases; nucleotides not matched to a gene: 8. The CDR3 consists of 14 residues. The CDR3 here is CAIRGDSAHYEQYF. CDR3 DNA: TGTGCCATCAGGGGGGACAGCGCCCACTACGAGCAGTACTTC.

The chain has TRBV28 and TRBJ1-5, with D hard to call. This CDR3 has 12 amino acids. Trimming took off 8 bases at V and 7 bases at J, with 12 bases between the two ends. Germline CDR1 MDHEN, CDR2 SYDVKM. The CDR3 sequence is CASRPTGQPQHF. In DNA, the CDR3 is TGTGCCAGCCGCCCTACCGGGCAGCCCCAGCATTTT.

V is TRBV20-1 and J is TRBJ2-1; D might be TRBD2 (6 bases). Germline V lookup: CDR1 DFQATT, CDR2 SNEGSKA (reference sequence). The CDR3 is 16 residues long. The V and J ends lost 3 bases and 0 bases respectively, with 15 bases between them. The CDR3 loop is CSASASSASSYNEQFF. CDR3 coding DNA: TGCAGTGCTAGCGCTTCTAGCGCGAGCTCCTACAATGAGCAGTTCTTC.

Only a few counts were recorded for this clonotype. The rearrangement joins TRBV4-1 to TRBJ2-7; D not resolved. V dropped 1 base and J dropped 3 bases, with 13 bases sitting between them. The CDR3 spans 15 residues. Germline V gene lookup returns CDR1 MGHRA and CDR2 YSYEKL. The CDR3 DNA reads TGCGCCAGCAGCCAAGGCGGCAGGAGCTACTACGAGCAGTACTTC. This translates into CASSQGGRSYYEQYF.

This clonotype occurred a few times. The chain joins TRBV7-9 to TRBJ2-1; D possibly corresponds to TRBD1 (6 bases). The CDR3 length is 15 residues. V was cut by 5 bases and J by 1 base, with 12 bases left in between. Looked up from germline, CDR1 is SEHNR and CDR2 is FQNEAQ (reference sequence). CDR3 sequence (DNA): TGTGCCAGCAGCATATACAGGGAGTCCTACAATGAGCAGTTCTTC. Protein: CASSIYRESYNEQFF.

The chain carries TRBV24-1 and TRBJ2-1; no firm D call. The CDR3 has 16 residues. V lost 3 bases and J lost 5, with 16 bases in between. Germline CDR1 and CDR2: KGHDR and SFDVKD. The CDR3 bases are TGTGCCACCAGTGATAACAGTGTCTACCCTCACAATGAGCAGTTCTTC. Its protein is CATSDNSVYPHNEQFF.

The chain combines TRBV28 with TRBJ2-2; D possibly corresponds to TRBD2 (5 bases). With 7 bases removed from V and 6 bases from J, the gap between germline ends came to 18 bases. Germline V gene lookup returns CDR1 MDHEN and CDR2 SYDVKM. The CDR3 has 15 residues. CDR3 amino acids: CASTEGGIRSGELFF. The CDR3 nucleotides are TGTGCCAGCACCGAAGGAGGCATAAGGTCCGGGGAGCTGTTTTTT.

J is TRBJ2-2 and V is TRBV7-2; D is undetermined. V dropped 7 bases and J dropped 4 bases, with 4 bases sitting between them. Germline values: CDR1 SGHTA, CDR2 FQGNSA. The CDR3 is 11 residues long. As DNA, the CDR3 is TGTGCCAGCACGAGCACCGGGGAGCTGTTTTTT. Protein: CASTSTGELFF. The variable domain in full, completed from reference TRBV7-2 and TRBJ2-2, reads GAGVSQSPSNKVTEKGKDVELRCDPISGHTALYWYRQSLGQGLEFLIYFQGNSAPDKSGLPSDRFSAERTGGSVSTLTIQRTQQEDSAVYLCASTSTGELFFGEGSRLTVL.

This clonotype has a count of ten or more. The chain joins TRBV12-3 or TRBV12-4 to TRBJ1-2, with a possible D match to TRBD1 (5 bases). Trimming stripped 4 bases from V and 5 bases from J, with 26 bases between. The CDR3 is made up of 18 amino acids. The CDR3 spells CASSSLSGTSAPPYGYTF. The CDR3 bases are TGTGCCAGCAGTTCCCTTTCCGGGACTTCTGCCCCGCCTTATGGCTACACCTTC.

The chain employs TRBV21-1 and TRBJ2-1. TRBV21-1 is a pseudogene locus. The CDR3 spans 15 residues. The CDR3 DNA is TGTGCCAGCAGCAAAGACGGAACCCAGTACAATGAGCAGTTCTTC. Translated, it gives CASSKDGTQYNEQFF.

This clonotype has only a few counts. J is TRBJ2-1 and V is TRBV4-2; 8 bases align to TRBD2. CDR3 length equals 14 residues. CDR1 is LGHNA and CDR2 is YNFKEQ in the germline V gene. V shed 4 bases, J shed 8 bases, and the junction held 7 bases outside the gene matches. This chain's CDR3 is CASSPPGGGDEQFF. DNA of the CDR3: TGTGCCAGCAGCCCTCCGGGGGGGGGCGATGAGCAGTTCTTC.